These 9 T cell receptor beta chains share one sample of origin, sequenced in a study of T cell repertoires in cytomegalovirus infection. Using its own MiXCR run on the reads, TCRdb lists one record per CDR3 protein. This sample has about 740,000 distinct CDR3 sequences, with 30% to 35% found just once. The antigens these receptors bind are not known. This sample comprised cultured PBMCs, obtained from culture after CMV antigen stimulation. These receptors came from a human donor in good health (CMV status not recorded). Some clones in this sample may be carry-over from other donors' samples.

In DNA form, the CDR3 reads TGCAGTGCTAGGGTTAGCGGGTGGGAAGAGACCCAGTACTTC. Its translation: CSARVSGWEETQYF. The chain uses TRBV20-1 and TRBJ2-5, with 7 bases lining up with TRBD2. The CDR3 spans 14 residues. CDR1 DFQATT and CDR2 SNEGSKA come from the germline V gene (reference sequence). V shed 3 bases, J shed 3 bases, and the junction held 7 bases outside the gene matches.

The chain uses TRBV10-3 and TRBJ2-1; TRBD2 aligns across 9 bases. From germline, CDR1 is ENHRY and CDR2 SYGVKD. J gave up 7 bases and V 3 bases, and 7 bases lay outside the gene matches. This CDR3 is built from 15 residues. The CDR3 DNA sequence: TGTGCCATCAGTGAATTGGCGGGAGGGGAGAATGAGCAGTTCTTC. Its translation is CAISELAGGENEQFF.

The chain couples TRBV6-5 to TRBJ1-2; 7 bases match TRBD1. The CDR3 spans 14 residues. Trimming took 4 bases from V and 6 from J; bases not matched to a gene: 8. Germline V gives CDR1 MNHEY, CDR2 SVGAGI. This CDR3 reads CASSFSTGVNGYTF. DNA for the CDR3: TGTGCCAGCAGTTTCTCAACAGGGGTTAATGGCTACACCTTC.

This clonotype was seen only a few times. This chain uses TRBV6-5 with TRBJ1-1; tentative D call: TRBD1 (5 bases). Germline lookup yields CDR1 MNHEY and CDR2 SVGAGI. V lost 9 bases and J 5 bases, leaving 19 bases between the germline ends. The CDR3 length is 14 residues. The CDR3: CARTMSRVVTEAFF. CDR3 nucleotide sequence: TGTGCCAGGACAATGAGCAGGGTAGTGACTGAAGCTTTCTTT.

This clonotype was counted between two and nine times. The chain employs TRBV6-1 and TRBJ1-5; 7 nucleotides agree with TRBD1. This CDR3 is 15 amino acids long. Germline V CDR1 and CDR2: MNHNS, SASEGT. The V and J ends lost 2 bases and 8 bases, in that order; junction bases with no gene match: 9. CDR3: CASSERGQGVKPQHF. Here the CDR3 DNA reads TGTGCCAGCAGTGAACGCGGGCAGGGGGTTAAGCCCCAGCATTTT.

This chain uses TRBV2 with TRBJ2-3; D perhaps matches TRBD2 (6 bases). CDR1 SNHLY and CDR2 FYNNEI come from the germline V gene. Trimming removed 0 bases at V and 0 bases at J, with 10 bases between. CDR3 length equals 16 residues. CDR3 nucleotide sequence: TGTGCCAGCAGTGAAGCGGGGCGGGGCAGCACAGATACGCAGTATTTT. Its translation: CASSEAGRGSTDTQYF. Full variable domain (rest looked up from reference TRBV2 and TRBJ2-3): EPEVTQTPSHQVTQMGQEVILRCVPISNHLYFYWYRQILGQKVEFLVSFYNNEISEKSEIFDDQFSVERPDGSNFTLKIRSTKLEDSAMYFCASSEAGRGSTDTQYFGPGTRLTVL.

The chain couples TRBV4-3 to TRBJ2-1; unclear D gene. The CDR3 totals 13 residues. Trimming shortened V by 2 bases and J by 9 bases, and 11 bases separated the two germline ends. CDR1 is LGHNA and CDR2 is YSLEER in the germline V gene. As DNA, the CDR3 is TGCGCCAGCAGCCAATCCCGGGTTGGTGAGCAGTTCTTC. This codes for CASSQSRVGEQFF.

This clonotype was picked up a small number of times. The chain combines TRBV6-5 with TRBJ2-5; tentative D call: TRBD2 (6 bases). The CDR3 contains 16 residues. Germline CDR1 and CDR2: MNHEY and SVGAGI. Trimming cost V 0 bases and J 5 bases, with 16 bases left between them. The CDR3 reads CASSYSSMGLWETQYF. Here the CDR3 DNA reads TGTGCCAGCAGTTACTCGAGTATGGGACTTTGGGAGACCCAGTACTTC.

The sample holds a few counts of this clonotype. This chain links TRBV11-2 with TRBJ2-1; 10 nucleotides line up with TRBD2. Germline values: CDR1 SGHAT, CDR2 FQNNGV. The CDR3 extends over 19 amino acids. V trimming: 0 bases; J trimming: 4 bases; junction bases outside the gene matches: 12. CDR3 residues: CASSLDGLAGVRIYNEQFF. CDR3 coding DNA: TGTGCCAGCAGCTTAGATGGGCTAGCGGGAGTGAGGATTTACAATGAGCAGTTCTTC.